Shown below are 30 T cell receptor beta chains from a single sample sequenced in a study of post-analysis software for immune sequencing data. Study findings and constraints: Among four or five TRBV segments more frequent in patients than controls were TRBV5-6, TRBV5-1 and TRBV20-1.

Built from TCR beta cDNA, the libraries had unique molecular identifiers in them. TCRdb analysed the PCR reads with MiXCR anew, one entry per CDR3 protein. The sample yields about 820,000 distinct CDR3 sequences, 53% seen once. No cognate antigen is known for these TCRs. Sequencing was performed on blood. Source of these receptors: a girl aged 10-17 years with multiple sclerosis.

About this clonotype: An end of the junction differs from the germline gene, which may be a read error. The genes are TRBV6-2 or TRBV6-3 and TRBJ2-1; 12 nucleotides match TRBD2. Germline assignment: CDR1 MNHEY and CDR2 SVGEGT. The CDR3 extends over 18 amino acids. CDR3: CASSFLAGGLVGYNGQFF. CDR3 nucleotides: TGTGCCAGCAGTTTTCTAGCGGGGGGGCTGGTCGGCTACAATGGGCAGTTCTTC.

The chain joins TRBV29-1 to TRBJ2-5; 7 bases map to TRBD2. The CDR3 length is 12 residues. Germline lookup yields CDR1 SQVTM and CDR2 ANQGSEA. V lost 8 bases to trimming and J lost 11 bases; unmatched junction nucleotides: 14. CDR3 in DNA: TGCAGCATTGCGGCTAGCGGTTTGAGGCAGTACTTC. Translation gives CSIAASGLRQYF.

As for this clonotype: This may be a read error, as it is one base from a much larger clone. The chain links TRBV9 to TRBJ2-5; 8 bases line up with TRBD1. CDR3 size: 14 residues. Germline V gene sequence: CDR1 SGDLS, CDR2 YYNGEE. V lost 4 bases and J lost 11; bases outside the gene matches: 13. CDR3 nucleotide sequence: TGTGCCAGCAGCACTGGGCAGGGGGCGTACGGGCAGTACTTC. This gives the protein CASSTGQGAYGQYF.

This sequence joins TRBV7-9 and TRBJ1-5; 7 nucleotides align to TRBD1. The CDR3 totals 18 residues. V shed 8 bases and J 1 base; nucleotides not matched to a gene: 17. In germline, CDR1 is SEHNR, CDR2 FQNEAQ (reference sequence). CDR3 sequence: CASRSSGPPQGSNQPQHF. CDR3 sequence (DNA): TGTGCCAGCCGAAGCAGCGGCCCCCCACAGGGGAGCAATCAGCCCCAGCATTTT.

CDR3 coding DNA: TGCAGTGCTACCCCCCCAGGTTCCAATTCACCCCTCCACTTT. Translated: CSATPPGSNSPLHF. This rearrangement joins TRBV20-1 to TRBJ1-6, with unresolved D. V shed 4 bases and J shed 7 bases, with 14 bases lying between them. Per germline, CDR1 DFQATT and CDR2 SNEGSKA (reference sequence). The CDR3 has 14 residues.

This clonotype was seen more than once but under ten times. The genes are TRBV10-2 and TRBJ2-1; no clear D. Deletions cut 2 bases from V and 0 bases from J, with 8 bases between. Germline V CDR1 and CDR2: WSHSY, SAAADI. This CDR3 is 15 amino acids long. In DNA form, the CDR3 reads TGCGCCAGCAGTGAGGACCGTCGCTCCTACAATGAGCAGTTCTTC. Its protein is CASSEDRRSYNEQFF.

The chain combines TRBV29-1 with TRBJ2-3; D is ambiguous. The length of the CDR3 is 13 residues. The germline V gene encodes CDR1 SQVTM and CDR2 ANQGSEA. V shed 5 bases and J shed 2 bases, with 11 bases lying between them. The CDR3 coding sequence is TGCAGCGTTAGAGGAGCGTACACAGATACGCAGTATTTT. Protein sequence: CSVRGAYTDTQYF.

CDR3: CASSYGAGTEAFF. The CDR3 nucleotides read TGTGCCAGCAGTTACGGAGCGGGCACTGAAGCTTTCTTT. The chain uses TRBV6-5 and TRBJ1-1, with no clear D. This CDR3 is built from 13 residues. CDR1 and CDR2 (germline): MNHEY, SVGAGI. V was clipped by 2 bases and J by 4 bases, with 8 bases between them.

The chain recombines TRBV5-1 with TRBJ2-7, with D possibly matching TRBD2 (5 bases). The J call could be wrong; TRBJ2-5 is a better fit for the DNA end. This CDR3 contains 16 residues. The germline V gene encodes CDR1 SGHRS and CDR2 YFSETQ. For the CDR3, the DNA is TGCGCCAGCAGCTTGGCCAGGACGGGGAAAAGAGAGACCCAGTACTTC. Translation gives CASSLARTGKRETQYF.

The chain carries TRBV29-1 and TRBJ1-5, with 7 bases identical to TRBD1. Germline V gene sequence: CDR1 SQVTM, CDR2 ANQGSEA. V trimming: 5 bases; J trimming: 5 bases; junction bases outside the gene matches: 6. The length of the CDR3 is 13 residues. CDR3 DNA sequence: TGCAGCGTTCTCGATACAGGGGATCAGCCCCAGCATTTT. This encodes CSVLDTGDQPQHF.

This chain uses TRBV20-1 with TRBJ2-5, with a possible D match to TRBD2 (5 bases). The V gene lost 3 bases and the J gene lost 2 bases, with 13 bases spanning the gap. The CDR3 spans 14 residues. The germline gives CDR1 DFQATT, CDR2 SNEGSKA (reference sequence). The CDR3 protein is CSARGAEAQETQYF. For the CDR3, the DNA is TGCAGTGCTAGGGGTGCGGAGGCTCAAGAGACCCAGTACTTC.

V is TRBV29-1 and J is TRBJ2-7; D tentatively reads TRBD1 or TRBD2 (6 bases each). Trimming took 6 bases from V and 2 from J, leaving 14 bases between them. The CDR3 covers 13 residues. Germline V gene data show CDR1 as SQVTM and CDR2 as ANQGSEA. As DNA, the CDR3 is TGCAGCGTCGGGGGCAGGGGAGCCTACGAGCAGTACTTC. Amino acids: CSVGGRGAYEQYF.

This chain uses TRBV29-1 with TRBJ1-2; TRBD1 aligns across 12 bases. CDR1 SQVTM and CDR2 ANQGSEA come from the germline V gene. The V and J ends lost 3 bases and 4 bases, in that order; junction bases with no gene match: 3. The CDR3 runs 14 residues. The CDR3 DNA sequence: TGCAGCGTTGAGAGGGGACAGGGGGCCTATGGCTACACCTTC. Amino acid sequence: CSVERGQGAYGYTF.

The gene calls are TRBV5-5 and TRBJ2-3; D possibly corresponds to TRBD1 (6 bases). The CDR3 runs 17 residues. V was clipped by 1 base and J by 2 bases, with 17 bases between them. Per germline, CDR1 SGHKS and CDR2 YYEKEE (reference sequence). The CDR3 region has the DNA TGTGCCAGCAGCTTGCGGTGGGGGCGCGTCCCCACAGATACGCAGTATTTT. This translates into CASSLRWGRVPTDTQYF.

A few counts support this clonotype. The chain is built from TRBV9 and TRBJ2-3; a possible D gene is TRBD2 (6 bases). This CDR3 spans 15 amino acids. Deletions cut 3 bases from V and 2 bases from J, with 13 bases between. Germline-derived CDR1 and CDR2 are SGDLS and YYNGEE. The DNA for the CDR3 is TGTGCCAGCAGCGCTCCGGGGACTTACACAGATACGCAGTATTTT. As protein: CASSAPGTYTDTQYF. The complete variable domain, with remaining parts taken from reference TRBV9 and TRBJ2-3, reads DSGVTQTPKHLITATGQRVTLRCSPRSGDLSVYWYQQSLDQGLQFLIQYYNGEERAKGNILERFSAQQFPDLHSELNLSSLELGDSALYFCASSAPGTYTDTQYFGPGTRLTVL.

This clonotype was seen just once. The chain recombines TRBV20-1 with TRBJ2-1, with D perhaps TRBD2 (5 bases). The V gene's germline CDR1 is DFQATT and CDR2 SNEGSKA (reference sequence). V lost 0 bases and J 5 bases, leaving 11 bases between the germline ends. The CDR3 has 14 amino acids. CDR3 nucleotide sequence: TGCAGTGCTAGAGAACCCGGGGAGAACAATGAGCAGTTCTTC. Residues: CSAREPGENNEQFF.

J is TRBJ1-2 and V is TRBV29-1; D unresolved. V was clipped by 4 bases and J by 0 bases, with 9 bases between them. The CDR3 consists of 13 residues. From germline, CDR1 is SQVTM and CDR2 ANQGSEA. As DNA, the CDR3 is TGCAGCGTTGGTTCCGGGCCTAACTATGGCTACACCTTC. This encodes CSVGSGPNYGYTF.

There are a few counts of this clonotype. This chain connects TRBV14 to TRBJ1-4; 7 nucleotides align to TRBD1. The V and J ends lost 3 bases and 12 bases, in that order; junction bases with no gene match: 10. This CDR3 region has 14 residues. Germline V lookup: CDR1 SGHDN, CDR2 FVKESK. The CDR3 sequence is CASSQKPGQRELFF. CDR3 in DNA: TGTGCCAGCAGCCAGAAGCCGGGACAGCGAGAACTGTTTTTT.

The chain links TRBV5-1 to TRBJ2-5, with 9 bases aligning to TRBD2. Unmatched junction bases numbered 6, after V lost 1 base and J lost 5 bases. Per the germline V gene, CDR1 is SGHRS and CDR2 is YFSETQ. This CDR3 is 15 amino acids long. CDR3: CASSLWRGGQETQYF. Written as DNA, the CDR3 is TGCGCCAGCAGCTTGTGGCGGGGGGGCCAGGAGACCCAGTACTTC.

The chain joins TRBV5-1 to TRBJ2-5, with 9 bases identical to TRBD1. The trim removed 0 bases at V and 11 bases at J, leaving 8 bases unmatched. This CDR3 has 14 amino acids. Germline V lookup: CDR1 SGHRS, CDR2 YFSETQ. CDR3 sequence reads: CASSLVGQGLEQYF. The CDR3 nucleotides are TGCGCCAGCAGCTTGGTCGGACAGGGGCTGGAGCAGTACTTC.

The CDR3 nucleotides are TGTGCCAGCAGCTTAGAGGACAGGGAGCAGTTCTTC. Encoded protein: CASSLEDREQFF. The gene calls are TRBV7-9 and TRBJ2-1, with TRBD1 matching 7 bases. From germline, CDR1 is SEHNR and CDR2 FQNEAQ (reference sequence). The CDR3 runs to 12 residues. V was pared by 1 base and J by 10 bases, with 1 base of the junction left unmatched.

This clonotype was found a few times. The chain is built from TRBV6-6 and TRBJ1-3; 8 positions match TRBD1. The CDR3 is made up of 16 amino acids. The trim removed 2 bases at V and 1 base at J, leaving 4 bases unmatched. The germline CDR1 and CDR2 sequences are MNHNY and SVGAGI (reference sequence). The CDR3 region is CASSYGQGLSGNTIYF. Here the CDR3 DNA reads TGTGCCAGCAGTTACGGACAGGGCTTATCTGGAAACACCATATATTTT.

This clonotype has just one count. V gene TRBV5-6 combines with J gene TRBJ1-5, with D unclear. V was pared by 2 bases and J by 5 bases, with 17 bases between. The CDR3 length is 16 residues. CDR1 is SGHDT, CDR2 YYEEEE, per germline. The CDR3 loop reads CASSFFVTSADQPQHF. Written as DNA, the CDR3 is TGTGCCAGCAGCTTTTTTGTCACCTCGGCCGATCAGCCCCAGCATTTT.

This clonotype was recorded a few times. This sequence joins TRBV7-2 and TRBJ1-2; 9 bases are a match to TRBD1. CDR3 length equals 13 residues. V dropped 5 bases and J dropped 8; count of bases not matched to a gene: 6. Per the germline V gene, CDR1 is SGHTA and CDR2 is FQGNSA. The CDR3 protein is CASSIRTGEGYTF. CDR3 sequence (DNA): TGTGCCAGCAGCATTCGGACAGGGGAAGGCTACACCTTC.

The chain carries TRBV5-1 and TRBJ2-7, with 10 nucleotides matching TRBD2. CDR3 size: 17 residues. Germline V CDR1 and CDR2: SGHRS, YFSETQ. J was trimmed by 2 bases and V by 1 base; bases with no gene match: 9. The CDR3 spells CASSLHTLAGQTYEQYF. The CDR3 coding sequence is TGCGCCAGCAGCTTGCATACACTAGCGGGGCAAACCTACGAGCAGTACTTC. Drawing the rest from reference TRBV5-1 and TRBJ2-7, the complete variable domain is KAGVTQTPRYLIKTRGQQVTLSCSPISGHRSVSWYQQTPGQGLQFLFEYFSETQRNKGNFPGRFSGRQFSNSRSEMNVSTLELGDSALYLCASSLHTLAGQTYEQYFGPGTRLTVT.

The V and J genes are TRBV20-1 and TRBJ2-1; 9 bases align to TRBD1. V shed 0 bases, J shed 6 bases, and the junction held 6 bases outside the gene matches. CDR1 and CDR2 from the germline V gene are DFQATT and SNEGSKA (reference sequence). The CDR3 loop spans 15 amino acids. Written as DNA, the CDR3 is TGCAGTGCTAGAGATCCGGGACAGGGAGGCAATGAGCAGTTCTTC. It codes for CSARDPGQGGNEQFF.

The chain is built from TRBV7-2 and TRBJ2-1; 13 nucleotides match TRBD2. This CDR3 is built from 16 residues. With 4 bases clipped from V and 8 bases from J, the junction kept 8 bases outside the gene matches. Germline V CDR1 and CDR2: SGHTA, FQGNSA. CDR3 loop: CASSSSGLAGTDEQFF. In DNA form, the CDR3 reads TGTGCCAGCAGCTCGTCGGGACTAGCGGGGACCGATGAGCAGTTCTTC. Full variable domain (missing parts from reference TRBV7-2 and TRBJ2-1): GAGVSQSPSNKVTEKGKDVELRCDPISGHTALYWYRQSLGQGLEFLIYFQGNSAPDKSGLPSDRFSAERTGGSVSTLTIQRTQQEDSAVYLCASSSSGLAGTDEQFFGPGTRLTVL.

V and J are TRBV6-1 and TRBJ2-6, with 9 bases lining up with TRBD1. In germline, CDR1 is MNHNS, CDR2 SASEGT. Trimming removed 6 bases from V and 1 base from J; junction bases left unmatched: 10. The CDR3 extends over 18 amino acids. CDR3 residues: CASSPGTGLKSGANVLTF. The CDR3 coding sequence is TGTGCCAGCAGCCCCGGGACAGGGCTTAAGTCTGGGGCCAACGTCCTGACTTTC.

The rearrangement links TRBV5-1 to TRBJ2-5; 8 bases agree with TRBD1. CDR1 is SGHRS, CDR2 YFSETQ, per germline. With V trimmed by 4 bases and J by 4 bases, 9 bases remained unmatched. This CDR3 spans 15 amino acids. CDR3 nucleotides: TGCGCCAGCAGCCATGGCGGACAGGGTGGAGAGACCCAGTACTTC. This gives the protein CASSHGGQGGETQYF.

The rearrangement joins TRBV28 to TRBJ1-2; D may be TRBD1 (6 bases). V was shortened by 4 bases and J by 7 bases, with 16 bases between the two germline ends. The CDR3 extends over 14 amino acids. CDR1 is MDHEN, CDR2 SYDVKM, per germline. The DNA of the CDR3 is TGTGCCAGCAGTTCCATGGGGGGCTTAGGTGGCTACACCTTC. It translates to CASSSMGGLGGYTF.